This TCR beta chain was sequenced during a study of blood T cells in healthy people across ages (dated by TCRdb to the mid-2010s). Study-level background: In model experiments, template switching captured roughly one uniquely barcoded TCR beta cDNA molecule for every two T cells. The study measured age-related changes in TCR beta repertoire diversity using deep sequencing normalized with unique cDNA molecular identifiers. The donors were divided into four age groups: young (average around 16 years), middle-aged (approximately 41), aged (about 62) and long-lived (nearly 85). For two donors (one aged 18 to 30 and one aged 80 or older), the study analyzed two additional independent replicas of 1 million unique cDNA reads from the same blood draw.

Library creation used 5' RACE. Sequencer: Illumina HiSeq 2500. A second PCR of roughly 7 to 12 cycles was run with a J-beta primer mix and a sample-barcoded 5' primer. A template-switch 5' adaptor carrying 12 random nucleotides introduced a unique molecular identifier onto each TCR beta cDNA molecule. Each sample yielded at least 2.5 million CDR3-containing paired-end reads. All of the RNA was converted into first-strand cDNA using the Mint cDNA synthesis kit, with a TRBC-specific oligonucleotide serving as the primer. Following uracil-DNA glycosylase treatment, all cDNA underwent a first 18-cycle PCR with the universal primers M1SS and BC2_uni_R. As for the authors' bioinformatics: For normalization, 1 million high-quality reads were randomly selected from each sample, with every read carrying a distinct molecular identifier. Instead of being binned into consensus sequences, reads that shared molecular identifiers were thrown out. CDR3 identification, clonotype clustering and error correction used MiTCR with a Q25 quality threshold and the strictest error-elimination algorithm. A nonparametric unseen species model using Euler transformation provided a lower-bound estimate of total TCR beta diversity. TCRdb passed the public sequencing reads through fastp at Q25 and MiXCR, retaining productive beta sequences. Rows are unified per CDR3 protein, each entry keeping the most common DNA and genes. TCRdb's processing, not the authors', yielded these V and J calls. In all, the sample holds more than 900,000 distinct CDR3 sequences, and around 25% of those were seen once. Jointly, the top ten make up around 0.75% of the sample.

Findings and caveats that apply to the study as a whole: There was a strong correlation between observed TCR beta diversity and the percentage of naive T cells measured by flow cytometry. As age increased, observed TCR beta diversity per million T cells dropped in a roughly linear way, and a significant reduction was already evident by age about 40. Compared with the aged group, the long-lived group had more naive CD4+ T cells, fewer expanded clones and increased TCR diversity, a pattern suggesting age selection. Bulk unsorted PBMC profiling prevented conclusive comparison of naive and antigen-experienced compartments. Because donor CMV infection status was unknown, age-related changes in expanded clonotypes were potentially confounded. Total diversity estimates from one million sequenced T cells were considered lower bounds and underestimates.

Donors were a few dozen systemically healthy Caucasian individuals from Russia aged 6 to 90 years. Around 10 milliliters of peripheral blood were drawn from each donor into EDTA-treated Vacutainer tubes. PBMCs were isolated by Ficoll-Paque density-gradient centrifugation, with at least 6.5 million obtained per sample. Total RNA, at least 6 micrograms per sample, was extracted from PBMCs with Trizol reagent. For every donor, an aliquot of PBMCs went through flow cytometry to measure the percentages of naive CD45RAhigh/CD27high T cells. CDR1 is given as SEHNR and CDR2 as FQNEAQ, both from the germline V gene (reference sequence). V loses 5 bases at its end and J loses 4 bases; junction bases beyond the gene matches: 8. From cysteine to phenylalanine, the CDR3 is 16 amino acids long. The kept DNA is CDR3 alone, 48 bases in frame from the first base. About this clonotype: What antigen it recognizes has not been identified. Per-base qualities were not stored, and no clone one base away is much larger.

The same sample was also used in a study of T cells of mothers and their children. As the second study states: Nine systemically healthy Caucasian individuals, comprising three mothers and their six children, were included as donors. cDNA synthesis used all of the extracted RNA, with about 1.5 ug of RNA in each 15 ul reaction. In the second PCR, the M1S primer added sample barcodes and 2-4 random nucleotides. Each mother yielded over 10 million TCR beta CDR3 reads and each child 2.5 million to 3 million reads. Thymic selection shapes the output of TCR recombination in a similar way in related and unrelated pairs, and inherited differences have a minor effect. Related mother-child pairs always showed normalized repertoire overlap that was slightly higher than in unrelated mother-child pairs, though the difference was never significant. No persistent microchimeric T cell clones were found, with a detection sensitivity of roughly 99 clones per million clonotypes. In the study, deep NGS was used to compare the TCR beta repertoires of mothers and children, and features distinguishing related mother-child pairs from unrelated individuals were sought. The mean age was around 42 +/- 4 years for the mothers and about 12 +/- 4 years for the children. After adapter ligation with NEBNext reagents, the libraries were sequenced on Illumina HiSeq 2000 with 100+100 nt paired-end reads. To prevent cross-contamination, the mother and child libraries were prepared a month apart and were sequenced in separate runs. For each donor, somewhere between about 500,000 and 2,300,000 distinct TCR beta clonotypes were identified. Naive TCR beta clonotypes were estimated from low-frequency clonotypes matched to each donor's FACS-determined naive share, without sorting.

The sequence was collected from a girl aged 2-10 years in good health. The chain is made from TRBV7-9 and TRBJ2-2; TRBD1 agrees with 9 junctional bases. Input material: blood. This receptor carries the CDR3 CASSPTGQGPTGELFF. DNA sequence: TGTGCCAGCAGCCCCACGGGACAGGGACCCACCGGGGAGCTGTTTTTT. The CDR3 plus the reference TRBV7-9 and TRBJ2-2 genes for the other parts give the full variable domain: DTGVSQNPRHKITKRGQNVTFRCDPISEHNRLYWYRQTLGQGPEFLTYFQNEAQLEKSRLLSDRFSAERPKGSFSTLEIQRTEQGDSAMYLCASSPTGQGPTGELFFGEGSRLTVL.